Reported below is one TCR beta chain. The antigen is undetermined. CDR1 and CDR2 (germline): LGHNA, YSLEER. The CDR3 runs 14 residues. Germline trimming cut 4 bases from V and 4 bases from J; bases unmatched to any gene: 6. PCR employed 60 Vbeta and 13 Jbeta primers. The protocol was immunoSEQ multiplex PCR, while the TCRdb copy is restricted to in-frame clones and leaves out a portion. The sample lists 60,000 to 70,000 clones; approximately 79% were seen once. This sample is drawn from a study of cytomegalovirus exposure and HLA in healthy donors. The study, taken as a whole, reports: Exclusion applied to some V segments, including TRBV6-2 and TRBV6-3, as they were indistinguishable.

The V gene is TRBV4-3, the J gene TRBJ1-2; 7 nucleotides line up with TRBD1. Material: PBMCs. The receptor comes from a woman aged 25 to 39 in good health and CMV-seronegative. CDR3 amino acids: CASSPGTALYGYTF. The DNA for the CDR3 is TGCGCCAGCAGCCCCGGGACAGCCCTCTATGGCTACACCTTC.